This T cell receptor (beta chain) was identified during a study of cytomegalovirus exposure and HLA in healthy donors. In this sample, this clone turned up a few times. No antigen is known for it. V was pared by 3 bases and J by 9 bases, with 11 bases of the junction left unmatched. The CDR3 length is 15 residues. The germline gives CDR1 KGHSH, CDR2 LQKENI. General study findings and limits: The authors excluded some V segments, including TRBV6-2 and TRBV6-3, as indistinguishable. Most TCR sequences showed up rarely, but some public TCRs showed up in many donors. With DRB1 most and HLA-C fewest, TCR association rates differed between HLA loci in a later analysis.

PCR employed 60 Vbeta and 13 Jbeta primers. Sequencing used immunoSEQ multiplex PCR; TCRdb keeps in-frame clones, though not all of them. This sample carries fewer than 200,000 clones, 76% of them seen once, and the ten largest clones take 0.7% to 0.85%. Sequencing was carried out using PBMCs. This chain joins TRBV18 and TRBJ2-4; TRBD2 aligns across 7 bases. The origin of this receptor is a female donor in good health and CMV-seronegative. In nucleotides, the CDR3 is TGTGCCAGCTCACCCGGAGGGGCGGGAGTGGCCATTCAGTACTTC. Its protein product is CASSPGGAGVAIQYF.